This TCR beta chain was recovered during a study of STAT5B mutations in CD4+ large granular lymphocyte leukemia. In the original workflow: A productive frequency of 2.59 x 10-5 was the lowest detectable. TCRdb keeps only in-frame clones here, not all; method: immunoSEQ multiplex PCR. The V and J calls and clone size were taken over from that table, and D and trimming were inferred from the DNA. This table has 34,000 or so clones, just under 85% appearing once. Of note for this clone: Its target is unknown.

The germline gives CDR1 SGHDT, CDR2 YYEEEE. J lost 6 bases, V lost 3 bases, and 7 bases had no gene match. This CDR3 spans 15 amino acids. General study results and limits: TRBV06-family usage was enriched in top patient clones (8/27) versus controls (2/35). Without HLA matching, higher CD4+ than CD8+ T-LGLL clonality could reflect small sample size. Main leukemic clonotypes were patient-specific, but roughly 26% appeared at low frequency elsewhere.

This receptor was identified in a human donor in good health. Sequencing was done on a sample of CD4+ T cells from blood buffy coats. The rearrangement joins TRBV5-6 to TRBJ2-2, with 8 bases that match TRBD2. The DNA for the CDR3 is TGTGCCAGCAGCTCCGCCGCGGGACTAGCCGGGGAGCTGTTTTTT. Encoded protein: CASSSAAGLAGELFF.